The rows below give T cell receptor beta chains drawn from one sample of a study of naive and memory T cell subsets. TCRdb reprocessed the UMI-ligation and nested PCR reads with MiXCR, giving one entry per CDR3 protein. This table has roughly 20,000 distinct CDR3 sequences, about 11% appearing once. The sample taken for sequencing was central memory CD8+ T cells from blood. The receptors were sampled from a human donor in good health. Each CDR3 is given with its conserved first and last residue. A D gene is named only where the DNA matches it firmly. Some rows have no size entry. The others give once, few or many, or a class for an expanded clone.

clone_size d_call j_call v_call cdr3_nt cdr3_aa
few TRBD2 TRBJ2-7 TRBV28 TGTGCCAGCAGTTCTATAGCGGGGCTCTCCTACGAGCAGTACTTC CASSSIAGLSYEQYF
many NA TRBJ2-3 TRBV20-1 TGCAGTGCTTCGGAGTCCACAGATACGCAGTATTTT CSASESTDTQYF
many TRBD1 TRBJ1-2 TRBV29-1 TGCAGCGTCCGGGGACAGGGGTCGGGCTATGGCTACACCTTC CSVRGQGSGYGYTF
many NA TRBJ2-2 TRBV15 TGTGCCACCGGGCCCGGGGCTAGCTTCTCCGGGGAGCTGTTTTTT CATGPGASFSGELFF
many NA TRBJ2-3 TRBV14 TGTGCCAGCAGCCAGCCACCGTCCACAGATACGCAGTATTTT CASSQPPSTDTQYF
medium-sized NA TRBJ1-5 TRBV7-8 TGTGCCAGCAGCTTACTACAGGGACCGAGTCAGCCCCAGCATTTT CASSLLQGPSQPQHF
many TRBD2 TRBJ2-7 TRBV5-1 TGCGCCAGCAGCTTAGCGGGAGGGACGGGAGAGCAGTACTTC CASSLAGGTGEQYF
few TRBD2 TRBJ2-1 TRBV5-1 TGCGCCAGCAGACACTCGGCGCTAGCGGACAATGAGCAGTTCTTC CASRHSALADNEQFF
NA NA TRBJ2-1 TRBV27 TGTGCCAGCAGTTTAGGTGGGACCTACAATGAGCAGTTCTTC CASSLGGTYNEQFF
many NA TRBJ1-1 TRBV4-2 TGTGCCAGCAGCCAAGAGCAGGGAATGAACACTGAAGCTTTCTTT CASSQEQGMNTEAFF
many TRBD2 TRBJ2-3 TRBV30 TGTGCCTGGAGAGGACTAGCGCCCAGCACAGATACGCAGTATTTT CAWRGLAPSTDTQYF
NA TRBD2 TRBJ2-6 TRBV12-3/TRBV12-4 TGTGCCAGCAGCTCCCCCGCGGGAGTCTCTGGGGCCAACGTCCTGACTTTC CASSSPAGVSGANVLTF
many TRBD2 TRBJ2-7 TRBV6-2/TRBV6-3 TGTGCCAGCAGTTACTCGACTAGCGCCTACGAGCAGTACTTC CASSYSTSAYEQYF
many NA TRBJ1-2 TRBV24-1 TGTGCCACCAGTGATCCCCGACAGGCAGGGGGCTACACCTTC CATSDPRQAGGYTF
NA NA TRBJ2-2 TRBV3-1 TGTGCCAGCAGCCAGGAGGGCGGGACCAACACCGGGGAGCTGTTTTTT CASSQEGGTNTGELFF
NA NA TRBJ2-7 TRBV6-2/TRBV6-3 TGTGCCAGCAGTTATTCCGGCGAGAGCTCCTACGAGCAGTACTTC CASSYSGESSYEQYF
few NA TRBJ1-1 TRBV11-1 TGTGCCAGCAGCTTAGAAGGAGGGATCAGGGATTTGATGAACACTGAAGCTTTCTTT CASSLEGGIRDLMNTEAFF
NA TRBD1 TRBJ1-2 TRBV19 TGTGCCAGTAACCACAGGGGGCGGATCGACTATGGCTACACCTTC CASNHRGRIDYGYTF
many TRBD2 TRBJ2-1 TRBV12-3/TRBV12-4 TGTGCCAGCAGTTTTCCTAGCGGGTACAATGAGCAGTTCTTC CASSFPSGYNEQFF
NA TRBD1 TRBJ1-1 TRBV7-3 TGTGCCAGCAGCTACGAGGGGGCAGGGGGTGAAGCTTTCTTT CASSYEGAGGEAFF
many NA TRBJ2-7 TRBV4-2 TGTGCCAGCAGCCAAGAAGTCACTGAGCAGTACTTC CASSQEVTEQYF
NA NA TRBJ2-3 TRBV2 TGTGCCAGCAGTGAAGCCAGGGTTAACACAGATACGCAGTATTTT CASSEARVNTDTQYF
NA TRBD2 TRBJ2-7 TRBV10-3 TGTGCCATCAGTGAGGTGATAGCGGGAGGCTCCTACGAGCAGTACTTC CAISEVIAGGSYEQYF
NA TRBD2 TRBJ2-2 TRBV7-8 TGTGCCAGCAGCCCGGGTCACCCCGGGACTAGCGGGACCGGGGAGCTGTTTTTT CASSPGHPGTSGTGELFF
many TRBD2 TRBJ2-1 TRBV7-8 TGTGCCAGCAGCTTAGGGGCGGGAGTGGCGGATGAGCAGTTCTTC CASSLGAGVADEQFF
NA NA TRBJ1-6 TRBV20-1 TGCAGTGCTAGAGATAGGACAGAGAGCGCCTATAATTCACCCCTCCACTTT CSARDRTESAYNSPLHF
few NA TRBJ1-1 TRBV12-3/TRBV12-4 TGTGCCAGCACTCTGCCCAGAATGAACACTGAAGCTTTCTTT CASTLPRMNTEAFF
few NA TRBJ2-7 TRBV2 TGTGCCAGCATGACGAGCTACGAGCAGTACTTC CASMTSYEQYF
few NA TRBJ1-1 TRBV9 TGTGCCAGCAGCGCCTTGAGGTCTGAAGCTTTCTTT CASSALRSEAFF
NA NA TRBJ2-5 TRBV20-1 TGCAGTGCTAGAGATCTAAATTCTCCCATCTGGATTCCTCAAGAGACCCAGTACTTC CSARDLNSPIWIPQETQYF
few NA TRBJ2-3 TRBV9 TGTGCCAGCAAACCACAGGACACTAGCACAGATACGCAGTATTTT CASKPQDTSTDTQYF
NA TRBD2 TRBJ2-7 TRBV5-1 TGCGCCAGCAGCTCAAGGACTAGCGGGAGTAGGTACGAGCAGTACTTC CASSSRTSGSRYEQYF
NA NA TRBJ2-7 TRBV3-2 TGTGCCAGCAGCCAAGAAGAGTACGAGCAGTACTTC CASSQEEYEQYF
NA TRBD1 TRBJ2-7 TRBV10-3 TGTGCCATCAGTGAGTCGAGACAGGGATTTTCCTACGAGCAGTACTTC CAISESRQGFSYEQYF
medium-sized TRBD1 TRBJ2-7 TRBV28 TGTGCCAGCAGTTCATACCTAGAGGGACAGGTGGACTACGAGCGGCAGTACTTC CASSSYLEGQVDYERQYF
few TRBD2 TRBJ2-1 TRBV9 TGTGCCAGCAGCATTAGACTAGCGGGAGCTTGGAATGAGCAGTTCTTC CASSIRLAGAWNEQFF
many NA TRBJ2-7 TRBV7-9 TGTGCCAGCAGCCCACCGGACGGTACCTACGAGCAGTACTTC CASSPPDGTYEQYF
medium-sized TRBD2 TRBJ2-7 TRBV6-6 TGTGCCAGCAGTTACCTAGCGGGAAAAAAGAAAGAGCAGTACTTC CASSYLAGKKKEQYF
many NA TRBJ2-1 TRBV20-1 TGCAGTGCTCTTCATGCTAGCGAACCGGACTACAATGAGCAGTTCTTC CSALHASEPDYNEQFF
many NA TRBJ2-2 TRBV11-1 TGTGCCAGCAGCTTAGCGGTTAGCGTCGGGGAGCTGTTTTTT CASSLAVSVGELFF
NA TRBD1 TRBJ2-1 TRBV20-1 TGCAGTGCGTCCGGACAGGGTGAAAATGAGCAGTTCTTC CSASGQGENEQFF
many NA TRBJ2-1 TRBV24-1 TGTGCCACCAGCATGGGAGGCAAGAATGAGCAGTTCTTC CATSMGGKNEQFF
few TRBD2 TRBJ2-1 TRBV20-1 TGCAGTGCCCTCCCCCGGGAGGGCCTGGCGAATGAGCAGTTCTTC CSALPREGLANEQFF
many TRBD2 TRBJ2-5 TRBV2 TGTGCCAGCAGTGAAGGACTAGCGGGAGCGGGGGAGACCCAGTACTTC CASSEGLAGAGETQYF
NA TRBD2 TRBJ2-1 TRBV6-2/TRBV6-3 TGTGCCAGCAGTACTTTTAGCGGGAACAATGAGCAGTTCTTC CASSTFSGNNEQFF
NA NA TRBJ1-4 TRBV11-2 TGTGCCAGCAGCTTCGCGGGAAGAGGAGAAAAACTGTTTTTT CASSFAGRGEKLFF
many NA TRBJ1-4 TRBV4-3 TGCGCCAGCAGCCAAGACCCTCTGACAGATACTAATGAAAAACTGTTTTTT CASSQDPLTDTNEKLFF
NA NA TRBJ2-1 TRBV6-5 TGTGCCAGCAGTGACGGCTCGGGGGAGCAGTTCTTC CASSDGSGEQFF
medium-sized TRBD2 TRBJ2-7 TRBV29-1 TGCAGCTCGACTAGCGGCTCCTACGAGCAGTACTTC CSSTSGSYEQYF
many TRBD1 TRBJ1-5 TRBV6-4 TGTGCCAGCCGTGGACAGGGGACGGGGTTTCAGCCCCAGCATTTT CASRGQGTGFQPQHF
medium-sized NA TRBJ2-7 TRBV12-3/TRBV12-4 TGTGCCAGCAGCCCAGGCTACGAGCAGTACTTC CASSPGYEQYF
many NA TRBJ1-5 TRBV6-2/TRBV6-3 TGTGCCAGCAGTGCGTGGGCTGCCAATCAGCCCCAGCATTTT CASSAWAANQPQHF
few TRBD1 TRBJ2-7 TRBV9 TGTGCCAGCAGCGCTGGACAGGGCTCCGAGCAGTACTTC CASSAGQGSEQYF
NA NA TRBJ2-7 TRBV20-1 TGCAGTGCTAGAGATCCGGACAGAAGCTACGAGCAGTACTTC CSARDPDRSYEQYF
few NA TRBJ2-2 TRBV6-6 TGTGCCAGCACTAAGACATCGAACACCGGGGAGCTGTTTTTT CASTKTSNTGELFF
few TRBD1 TRBJ2-1 TRBV20-1 TGCAGTGCGCCACAGGGGGACTACAATGAGCAGTTCTTC CSAPQGDYNEQFF
many NA TRBJ1-1 TRBV12-3/TRBV12-4 TGTGCCAGCGCCACGGGCACTGAAGCTTTCTTT CASATGTEAFF
few NA TRBJ2-1 TRBV12-3/TRBV12-4 TGTGCCAGCAGTTTAGGCGGTGGCGCCTACAATGAGCAGTTCTTC CASSLGGGAYNEQFF
few TRBD1 TRBJ1-4 TRBV7-9 TGTGCCAGCAGGCCGGGACAGCGTAATGAAAAACTGTTTTTT CASRPGQRNEKLFF
NA NA TRBJ1-2 TRBV19 TGTGCCACCGATAGGACCTCAGGAGGGATCTATGGCTACACCTTC CATDRTSGGIYGYTF